A selection of T cell receptor beta chains follows, all from one sample in a study of T cell responses to AZD1222 COVID-19 vaccine. Some clones are missing from TCRdb's copy, which holds only in-frame ones; the method was immunoSEQ multiplex PCR. The sample lists 180,000 or so clones; 92% were seen once. The source material was peripheral blood, sampled 28 days after the second AZD1222 dose. The receptors come from an adult who received the AZD1222 COVID-19 vaccine. Both conserved end residues are part of each CDR3. The D gene is left open where the match is weak. A row's size may be missing; if present it is once, few, many or a size class.

j_call d_call v_call clone_size cdr3_nt cdr3_aa
TRBJ2-7 TRBD1 TRBV14 - TGTGCCAGCAGCCAAGATGGGAACAGGGGTAGGTCACAGTACTTC CASSQDGNRGRSQYF
TRBJ1-2 TRBD1 TRBV6-5 - TGTGCCAGCAGTTACGGTGCAGGGGGTAACTATGGCTACACCTTC CASSYGAGGNYGYTF
TRBJ2-6 - TRBV29-1 - TGCAGCGTTGAAGATCAAGTGGGCTCTGGGGCCAACGTCCTGACTTTC CSVEDQVGSGANVLTF
TRBJ2-3 TRBD2 TRBV28 - TGTGCCAGCAGTTTAGGGACTAGCGGCACAATGGGAGATACGCAGTATTTT CASSLGTSGTMGDTQYF
TRBJ1-2 TRBD1 TRBV5-6 - TGTGCCAGCAGCTTAGGGACAGGGGATGACGGCTACACCTTC CASSLGTGDDGYTF
TRBJ1-2 - TRBV4-1 - TGCGCCAGCAGCCAAGTGAATAGGGGTCTAGTTGTGGAAGGCTACACCTTC CASSQVNRGLVVEGYTF
TRBJ1-2 - TRBV2 - TGTGCCAGCAGCGACAACTATGGCTACACCTTC CASSDNYGYTF
TRBJ1-2 - TRBV3-1/TRBV3-2 - TGTGCCAGCAGCCAAGATCCGAGTGGCTACACCTTC CASSQDPSGYTF
TRBJ1-1 TRBD1 TRBV14 - TGTGCCAGCAGCCAAGACACAGGGGTCTCGGCTTTCTTT CASSQDTGVSAFF
TRBJ1-2 TRBD1 TRBV7-8 - TGTGCCAGCAGCTACCACCGACAGGGCGCCTATGGCTACACCTTC CASSYHRQGAYGYTF
TRBJ2-2 TRBD1 TRBV5-8 - TGTGCCAGCAGCTCGGGACAGGGGGCTAACACCGGGGAGCTGTTTTTT CASSSGQGANTGELFF
TRBJ2-6 TRBD1 TRBV3-1/TRBV3-2 - TGTGCCAGCAGCCAAGGGACAGGGTCTGGGGCCAACGTCCTGACTTTC CASSQGTGSGANVLTF
TRBJ2-1 - TRBV28 - TGTGCCAGCAGTTTCTCGTGGCTGGGTACCAGTATGAATGAGCAGTTCTTC CASSFSWLGTSMNEQFF
TRBJ2-6 - TRBV9 once TGTGCCAGCAGGGCCTCTGGGGCCAACGTCCTGACTTTC CASRASGANVLTF
TRBJ2-7 - TRBV6-2/TRBV6-3 - TGTGCCAGCACCCCAACCCCGGACTCGTGGGCCTACGAGCAGTACTTC CASTPTPDSWAYEQYF
TRBJ1-4 - TRBV19 - TGTGCCAGTAGTACCGGGGTAGGGGAAAAACTGTTTTTT CASSTGVGEKLFF
TRBJ2-3 - TRBV11-3 once TGTGCCAGCAGCTTAGATCGAGGGCTAGCCCCCACAGATACGCAGTATTTT CASSLDRGLAPTDTQYF
TRBJ1-5 TRBD1 TRBV5-6 - TGTGCCAGCAGCCTAGGACAGGGAGATCAGCCCCAGCATTTT CASSLGQGDQPQHF
TRBJ2-1 - TRBV19 once TGTGCCAGCTCCCGTAGACAGGCCTCGTACAATGAGCAGTTCTTC CASSRRQASYNEQFF
TRBJ1-3 - TRBV27 - TGTGCCAGCAGTTTAGGCGTCTCTGGAAACACCATATATTTT CASSLGVSGNTIYF
TRBJ2-1 TRBD2 TRBV2 - TGTGCCAGCAGTGTAGCTAGCGGGGACAATGAGCAGTTCTTC CASSVASGDNEQFF
TRBJ1-1 TRBD1 TRBV12-3/TRBV12-4 - TGTGCCAGCAGTTTGGGAGGGACAGTTGAAGCTTTCTTT CASSLGGTVEAFF
TRBJ2-1 - TRBV20-1 - TGCAGTGGTCGAGCTTACAATGAGCAGTTCTTC CSGRAYNEQFF
TRBJ1-5 TRBD1 TRBV19 - TGTGCCAGTAGTGGGGACAGGAATCAGCCCCAGCATTTT CASSGDRNQPQHF
TRBJ1-1 - TRBV27 few TGTGCCAGCAGACCACAGGGCCAGGGAAACACTGAAGCTTTCTTT CASRPQGQGNTEAFF
TRBJ1-3 - TRBV2 - TGTGCCAGCAGTGTCCTAAGCTCTGGAAACACCATATATTTT CASSVLSSGNTIYF
TRBJ2-7 - TRBV21-1 once TGTGCCAGCAGGAGGAGGGACAGGCACTACGAGCAGTACTTC CASRRRDRHYEQYF